This entry concerns a single T cell receptor (beta chain). Its antigen remains undetermined. It has no much larger one-base neighbor in the sample; base qualities were not kept. This sample is drawn from a study of blood T cells in healthy people across ages (dated by TCRdb to the mid-2010s). Background for the entire study: In model experiments, template switching captured roughly one uniquely barcoded TCR beta cDNA molecule for every two T cells. The donors were split into four age groups: young (average around 15 years), middle-aged (39), aged (more than 60) and long-lived (over 75). Age-related changes in TCR beta repertoire diversity were measured in the study by deep sequencing normalized with unique cDNA molecular identifiers. To avoid experimental bias, donors of different ages were spread randomly across the sequencing lanes. Using the same blood draw, the study looked at two additional independent replicas of 1 million unique cDNA reads for two donors, one aged 18 to 30 and the other aged 80 or older. Study-wide findings and limitations: Because profiling used bulk unsorted PBMCs, naive and antigen-experienced compartments could not be compared conclusively. Observed TCR beta diversity per million T cells fell roughly linearly with age, and a significant reduction was already apparent by age roughly 40. Donor CMV infection status was unknown, potentially confounding age-related changes in expanded clonotypes. Compared with the aged group, the long-lived group had more naive CD4+ T cells, fewer expanded clones and increased TCR diversity, suggesting age selection. Observed TCR beta diversity correlated strongly with the percentage of naive T cells measured by flow cytometry. Estimates of total diversity from one million sequenced T cells were regarded as lower bounds and underestimates.

The CDR3 covers 15 residues, taking in both the cysteine and the phenylalanine. Kept here is only the CDR3 DNA, which spans 45 bases and is read in frame from base 1. Trimming costs V 3 bases and J 0 bases, and their ends lie 12 bases apart. According to the germline V gene, CDR1 reads ENHRY and CDR2 reads SYGVKD. The donors were roughly 39 Caucasian individuals from Russia, aged about 6 to 95 years, who were systemically healthy. Each donor gave 8 to 10 milliliters of peripheral blood, collected into EDTA-treated Vacutainer tubes. PBMCs were isolated by Ficoll-Paque density-gradient centrifugation, with at least 7 million obtained per sample. Total RNA was extracted from PBMCs with Trizol reagent, with at least 5 micrograms obtained per sample. Naive CD45RAhigh/CD27high T cell percentages were measured by flow cytometry on a PBMC aliquot from every donor. The library was generated by 5' RACE. TCRdb names Illumina HiSeq 2500 as the instrument used. A second PCR of roughly 6 to 11 cycles was performed with a sample-barcoded 5' primer and a J-beta primer mix. Each TCR beta cDNA molecule received a unique molecular identifier from a template-switch 5' adaptor carrying 12 random nucleotides. Each sample yielded at least 2.5 million CDR3-containing paired-end reads. First-strand cDNA was synthesized from all RNA with the Mint cDNA synthesis kit, primed by a TRBC-specific oligonucleotide. All cDNA was treated with uracil-DNA glycosylase and then went through a first 18-cycle PCR with the universal primers M1SS and BC2_uni_R. The paper's data handling went like this. For normalization, 1 million high-quality reads were randomly selected from each sample, with every read carrying a distinct molecular identifier. Reads with shared molecular identifiers were discarded instead of being binned into consensus sequences. CDR3 identification, clonotype clustering and error correction used MiTCR with a Q25 quality threshold and the strictest error-elimination algorithm. A nonparametric unseen species model with Euler transformation was used to estimate lower-bound total TCR beta diversity. TCRdb handled the public reads itself, with Q25 trimming in fastp and clone calling in MiXCR, and kept productive beta chains. Every CDR3 protein is listed once, alongside the most common genes and DNA of its rows. TCRdb's processing, not the study's, gives the V and J calls here. For this sample there are some 800,000 distinct CDR3 sequences; around 42% appear just once. Around 21% of the sample lies in the top ten.

Sample: blood. The sequence was collected from a man aged 55 to 69 in good health. The sequence is built from TRBV10-3 and TRBJ2-7; the D gene assignment is perhaps TRBD1 or TRBD2, with each matching 6 bases. The CDR3 here reads CAISDSGAHSYEQYF. The DNA is TGTGCCATCAGTGACTCGGGGGCCCACTCCTACGAGCAGTACTTC.